These 20 T cell receptor beta chains originate from one sample sequenced in a study of beta chain features in type 1 diabetes. Study-level findings and limits: All four CD4+ subsets from Type 1 diabetes patients carried moderately but significantly shorter TCRB CDR3s.

The investigators reverse transcribed all of the isolated RNA, so they sequenced expressed TCRB transcripts. Clones were read by immunoSEQ multiplex PCR, and TCRdb kept only the in-frame ones, dropping some. This sample has over 650,000 clones, with over 12% found just once. These receptors are not linked to any known antigen. The sample taken for sequencing was naive CD4+ T cells from blood. Receptors were obtained from a man aged 18 to 29 with type 1 diabetes.

This sequence joins TRBV4-2 and TRBJ2-1; tentative D call: TRBD2 (6 bases). Germline V CDR1 and CDR2: LGHNA, YNFKEQ. The V end lost 0 bases, the J end lost 10 bases, and 22 bases lay between the germline ends. This CDR3 comprises 17 residues. CDR3 residues: CASSQDRGTSTPPEQFF. DNA of the CDR3: TGTGCCAGCAGCCAAGATCGAGGGACTTCCACACCGCCGGAGCAGTTCTTC.

This clone has more than one count but fewer than ten. The chain joins TRBV30 to TRBJ1-1; 7 nucleotides line up with TRBD1. The V gene's germline CDR1 is GTSNPN and CDR2 SVGIG (reference sequence). The CDR3 spans 14 residues. V shed 7 bases and J 5 bases; nucleotides not matched to a gene: 13. CDR3 coding DNA: TGTGCCTCAACGAAGGGGGCGCGAGGAACTGAAGCTTTCTTT. Translation gives CASTKGARGTEAFF. The full variable domain, in which reference TRBV30 and TRBJ1-1 provide the parts outside the CDR3, is SQTIHQWPATLVQPVGSPLSLECTVEGTSNPNLYWYRQAAGRGLQLLFYSVGIGQISSEVPQNLSASRPQDRQFILSSKKLLLSDSGFYLCASTKGARGTEAFFGQGTRLTVV.

The chain employs TRBV12-5 and TRBJ2-2, with 10 bases matching TRBD2. This CDR3 contains 16 residues. J was trimmed by 1 base and V by 1 base; bases with no gene match: 0. Germline V gene data show CDR1 as LGHNT and CDR2 as FRNRAP. The CDR3 coding sequence is TGTGCTAGTGGTTTGGGACTAGCGGGGAACACCGGGGAGCTGTTTTTT. The encoded protein is CASGLGLAGNTGELFF. The entire variable domain, with the rest obtained from reference TRBV12-5 and TRBJ2-2, is as follows: DARVTQTPRHKVTEMGQEVTMRCQPILGHNTVFWYRQTMMQGLELLAYFRNRAPLDDSGMPKDRFSAEMPDATLATLKIQPSEPRDSAVYFCASGLGLAGNTGELFFGEGSRLTVL.

This clone was seen a handful of times. The rearrangement joins TRBV7-2 to TRBJ2-7; 8 bases fit TRBD2. In germline, CDR1 is SGHTA, CDR2 FQGNSA. The CDR3 is 13 residues long. Unmatched junction bases numbered 4, after V lost 3 bases and J lost 6 bases. For the CDR3, the DNA is TGTGCCAGCAGCTTGGGACTAGTAGCCGAGCAGTACTTC. This codes for CASSLGLVAEQYF.

This clone has only a few counts. V gene TRBV7-2 combines with J gene TRBJ2-1, with a weak D call TRBD2 (5 bases). The CDR3 runs to 14 residues. Deletions cut 3 bases from V and 3 bases from J, with 9 bases between. Germline V CDR1 and CDR2: SGHTA, FQGNSA. The CDR3 region has the DNA TGTGCCAGCAGCTTTATAGCGAACTACAATGAGCAGTTCTTC. As protein: CASSFIANYNEQFF.

The chain carries TRBV2 and TRBJ1-5; D is ambiguous. This CDR3 comprises 16 residues. The germline V gene encodes CDR1 SNHLY and CDR2 FYNNEI. V was cut by 8 bases and J by 0 bases, with 17 bases left in between. The CDR3 loop reads CASLGPPGGSNQPQHF. The CDR3 DNA follows: TGTGCCAGCCTAGGCCCCCCTGGAGGTAGCAATCAGCCCCAGCATTTT.

This chain joins TRBV7-9 and TRBJ1-6; TRBD1 matches at 10 bases. This CDR3 contains 16 residues. Trimming took 4 bases from V and 9 from J; bases not matched to a gene: 9. Germline CDR1 reads SEHNR; CDR2 reads FQNEAQ (reference sequence). The CDR3: CASSSMLGTGVSPLHF. Written as DNA, the CDR3 is TGTGCCAGCAGCTCCATGTTAGGGACAGGGGTTTCACCCCTCCACTTT.

The rearrangement links TRBV7-2 to TRBJ2-4; weak D call: TRBD2 (6 bases). Trimming took 5 bases from V and 2 from J, leaving 13 bases between them. The length of the CDR3 is 15 residues. Germline CDR1 reads SGHTA; CDR2 reads FQGNSA. The CDR3: CASSPQGGSKNIQYF. The CDR3 DNA sequence: TGTGCCAGCAGCCCACAAGGAGGGTCCAAAAACATTCAGTACTTC.

The chain recombines TRBV29-1 with TRBJ1-1; a possible D gene is TRBD1 (6 bases). This CDR3 spans 11 amino acids. The germline V gene has CDR1 SQVTM and CDR2 ANQGSEA. V lost 7 bases and J lost 6, with 12 bases in between. Here the CDR3 reads CSASGGPEAFF. For the CDR3, the DNA is TGCAGCGCCTCGGGGGGGCCTGAAGCTTTCTTT.

J is TRBJ1-3 and V is TRBV30; unclear D gene. Trimming pared 2 bases from V and 0 bases from J, leaving 11 bases between. This CDR3 has 15 amino acids. The germline CDR1 and CDR2 sequences are GTSNPN and SVGIG (reference sequence). The CDR3 sequence is CAWSHGRASGNTIYF. For the CDR3, the DNA is TGTGCCTGGAGTCACGGCAGAGCCTCTGGAAACACCATATATTTT.

This clone was recorded a few times. The genes are TRBV6-5 and TRBJ1-5; D call uncertain. The V and J ends lost 3 bases and 7 bases respectively, with 10 bases between them. Germline V gene data show CDR1 as MNHEY and CDR2 as SVGAGI. This CDR3 has 13 amino acids. CDR3 sequence reads: CASSYGRRQPQHF. In DNA form, the CDR3 reads TGTGCCAGCAGTTATGGACGGCGGCAGCCCCAGCATTTT.

V is TRBV4-1 and J is TRBJ2-7; possibly TRBD2 for D (6 bases). Germline-derived CDR1 and CDR2 are MGHRA and YSYEKL. CDR3 length: 17 amino acids. The V end lost 0 bases, the J end lost 4 bases, and 19 bases lay between the germline ends. CDR3 sequence reads: CASSQEETGTWQYEQYF. The CDR3, as DNA: TGCGCCAGCAGCCAAGAAGAAACCGGGACTTGGCAATACGAGCAGTACTTC.

This clone was observed a few times. This chain joins TRBV28 and TRBJ2-5; D may be TRBD1 or TRBD2 (5 bases each). V was shortened by 2 bases and J by 5 bases, with 24 bases between the two germline ends. The CDR3 has 18 amino acids. CDR1 and CDR2 (germline): MDHEN, SYDVKM. CDR3: CASSLPRGETSWRETQYF. CDR3 nucleotides: TGTGCCAGCAGTTTACCCCGAGGGGAGACCTCCTGGAGGGAGACCCAGTACTTC.

CDR3 loop: CASSFGQPYEQYF. CDR3 DNA sequence: TGTGCCAGCAGCTTCGGACAGCCCTACGAGCAGTACTTC. The genes are TRBV5-5 and TRBJ2-7; possibly TRBD1 for D (6 bases). There are 13 residues in the CDR3. Trimming shortened V by 2 bases and J by 2 bases, and 8 bases separated the two germline ends. The germline V gene has CDR1 SGHKS and CDR2 YYEKEE (reference sequence).

The sample holds a few counts of this clone. This chain connects TRBV30 to TRBJ1-4, with 8 bases lining up with TRBD1. Trimming at V came to 2 bases and at J to 5 bases, leaving 7 bases not matched to a gene. CDR3 length equals 15 residues. The germline V gene encodes CDR1 GTSNPN and CDR2 SVGIG (reference sequence). In nucleotides, the CDR3 is TGTGCCTGGAGTCCCCAGGGGGCCCAAAATGAAAAACTGTTTTTT. It encodes CAWSPQGAQNEKLFF.

In its sample, this clone was seen a few times. The chain uses TRBV7-2 and TRBJ1-2; maybe TRBD1 (5 bases). CDR3 size: 13 residues. V lost 4 bases and J 1 base, leaving 7 bases between the germline ends. In germline, CDR1 is SGHTA, CDR2 FQGNSA. The CDR3 nucleotides read TGTGCCAGCAGCTCGACAGTTAACTATGGCTACACCTTC. This gives the protein CASSSTVNYGYTF.

The chain is built from TRBV7-9 and TRBJ1-5; D unresolved. V was cut by 1 base and J by 0 bases, with 16 bases left in between. Germline values: CDR1 SEHNR, CDR2 FQNEAQ (reference sequence). The length of the CDR3 is 18 residues. CDR3 sequence (DNA): TGTGCCAGCAGCTTAGGGGTTGCCGGCCTCTATAGCAATCAGCCCCAGCATTTT. Its protein is CASSLGVAGLYSNQPQHF.

This clone showed up just a few times. The rearrangement joins TRBV6-4 to TRBJ2-5, with 9 bases aligning to TRBD2. Germline V gives CDR1 MRHNA, CDR2 SNTAGT. V was clipped by 3 bases and J by 5 bases; unmatched bases: 4. This CDR3 is built from 14 residues. The CDR3 coding sequence is TGTGCCAGCAGTGAACAGCGGGGGGCGGAGACCCAGTACTTC. This codes for CASSEQRGAETQYF.

This chain joins TRBV15 and TRBJ2-7; 7 nucleotides match TRBD2. The ends lost 0 bases at V and 2 bases at J; junction bases unmatched: 10. There are 17 residues in the CDR3. Germline CDR1 LNHNV, CDR2 YYDKDF (reference sequence). CDR3: CATSREFGAGLAYEQYF. The DNA of the CDR3 is TGTGCCACCAGCAGAGAATTTGGAGCGGGATTGGCCTACGAGCAGTACTTC.

This chain joins TRBV30 and TRBJ2-5; 7 nucleotides agree with TRBD2. Germline V lookup: CDR1 GTSNPN, CDR2 SVGIG (reference sequence). CDR3 size: 13 residues. J lost 2 bases, V lost 1 base, and 1 base had no gene match. Here the CDR3 reads CAWSGLAQETQYF. DNA of the CDR3: TGTGCCTGGAGTGGACTAGCTCAAGAGACCCAGTACTTC.